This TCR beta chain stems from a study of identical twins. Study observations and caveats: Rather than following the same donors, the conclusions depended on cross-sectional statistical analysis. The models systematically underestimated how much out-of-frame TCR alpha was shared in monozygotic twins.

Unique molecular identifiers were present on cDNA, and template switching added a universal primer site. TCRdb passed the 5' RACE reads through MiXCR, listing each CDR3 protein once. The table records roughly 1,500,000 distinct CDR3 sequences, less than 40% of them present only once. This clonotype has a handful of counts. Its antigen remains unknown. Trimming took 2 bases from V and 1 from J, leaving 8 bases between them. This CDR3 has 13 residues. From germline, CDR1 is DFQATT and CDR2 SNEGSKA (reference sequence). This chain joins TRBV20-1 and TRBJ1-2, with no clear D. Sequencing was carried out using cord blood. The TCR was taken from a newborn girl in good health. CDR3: CSARRQSNYGYTF. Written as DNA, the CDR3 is TGCAGTGCTAGACGCCAGAGTAACTATGGCTACACCTTC.